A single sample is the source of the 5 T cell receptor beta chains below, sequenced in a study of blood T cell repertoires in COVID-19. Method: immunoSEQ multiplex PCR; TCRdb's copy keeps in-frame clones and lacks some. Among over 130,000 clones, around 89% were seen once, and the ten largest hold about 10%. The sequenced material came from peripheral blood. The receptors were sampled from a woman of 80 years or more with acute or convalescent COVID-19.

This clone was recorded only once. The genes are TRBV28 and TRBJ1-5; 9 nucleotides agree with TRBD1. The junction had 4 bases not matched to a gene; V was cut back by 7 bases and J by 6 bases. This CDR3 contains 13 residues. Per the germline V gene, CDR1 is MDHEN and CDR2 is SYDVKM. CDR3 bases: TGTGCCAGCAAACAGGGGGCTATTCAGCCCCAGCATTTT. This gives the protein CASKQGAIQPQHF.

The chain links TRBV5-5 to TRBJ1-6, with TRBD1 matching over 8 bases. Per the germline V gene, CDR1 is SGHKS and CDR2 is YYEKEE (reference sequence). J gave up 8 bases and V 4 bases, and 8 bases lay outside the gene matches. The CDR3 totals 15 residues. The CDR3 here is CASSLRTGWDSPLHF. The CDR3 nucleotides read TGTGCCAGCAGCCTCAGGACAGGGTGGGATTCACCCCTCCACTTT.

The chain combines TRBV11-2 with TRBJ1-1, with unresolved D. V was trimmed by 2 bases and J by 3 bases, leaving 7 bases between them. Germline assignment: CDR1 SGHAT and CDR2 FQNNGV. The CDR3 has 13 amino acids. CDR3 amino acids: CASSLRGYTEAFF. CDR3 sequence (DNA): TGTGCCAGCAGCTTACGAGGTTACACTGAAGCTTTCTTT. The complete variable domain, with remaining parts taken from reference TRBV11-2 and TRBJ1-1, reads EAGVAQSPRYKIIEKRQSVAFWCNPISGHATLYWYQQILGQGPKLLIQFQNNGVVDDSQLPKDRFSAERLKGVDSTLKIQPAKLEDSAVYLCASSLRGYTEAFFGQGTRLTVV.

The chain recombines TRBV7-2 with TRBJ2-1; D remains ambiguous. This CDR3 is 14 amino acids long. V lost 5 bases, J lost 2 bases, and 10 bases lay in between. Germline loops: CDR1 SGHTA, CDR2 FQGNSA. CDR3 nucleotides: TGTGCCAGCAGCCTCGGGTCCACCTACAATGAGCAGTTCTTC. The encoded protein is CASSLGSTYNEQFF.

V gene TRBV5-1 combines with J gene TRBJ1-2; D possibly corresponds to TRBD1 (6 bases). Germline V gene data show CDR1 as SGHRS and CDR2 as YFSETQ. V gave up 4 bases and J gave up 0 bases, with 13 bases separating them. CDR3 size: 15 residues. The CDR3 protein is CASSTTGRANYGYTF. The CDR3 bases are TGCGCCAGCAGCACTACAGGGAGAGCTAACTATGGCTACACCTTC. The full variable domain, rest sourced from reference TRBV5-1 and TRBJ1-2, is KAGVTQTPRYLIKTRGQQVTLSCSPISGHRSVSWYQQTPGQGLQFLFEYFSETQRNKGNFPGRFSGRQFSNSRSEMNVSTLELGDSALYLCASSTTGRANYGYTFGSGTRLTVV.